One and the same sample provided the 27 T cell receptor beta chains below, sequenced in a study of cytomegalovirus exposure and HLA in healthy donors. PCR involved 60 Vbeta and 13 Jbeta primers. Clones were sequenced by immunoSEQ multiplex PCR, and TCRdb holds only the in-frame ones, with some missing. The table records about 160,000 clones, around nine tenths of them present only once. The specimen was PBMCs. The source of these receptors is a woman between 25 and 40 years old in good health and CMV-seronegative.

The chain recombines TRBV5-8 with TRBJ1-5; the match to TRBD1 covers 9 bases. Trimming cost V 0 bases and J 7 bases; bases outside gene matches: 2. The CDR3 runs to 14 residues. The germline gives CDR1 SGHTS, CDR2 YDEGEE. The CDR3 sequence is CASSLGDRVQPQHF. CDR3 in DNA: TGTGCCAGCAGCTTGGGGGACAGGGTACAGCCCCAGCATTTT.

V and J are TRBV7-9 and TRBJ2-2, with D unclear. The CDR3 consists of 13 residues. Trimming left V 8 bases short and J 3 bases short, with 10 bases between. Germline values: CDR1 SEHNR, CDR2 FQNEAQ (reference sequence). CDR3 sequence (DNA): TGTGCCAGCCGCTCTGGGCACACCGGGGAGCTGTTTTTT. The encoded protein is CASRSGHTGELFF.

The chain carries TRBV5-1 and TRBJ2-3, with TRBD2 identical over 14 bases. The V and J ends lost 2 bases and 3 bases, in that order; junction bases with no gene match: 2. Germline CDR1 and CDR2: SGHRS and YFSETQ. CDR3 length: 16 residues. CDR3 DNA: TGCGCCAGCAGCTTCCGGACTAGCGGGGGGACAGATACGCAGTATTTT. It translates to CASSFRTSGGTDTQYF. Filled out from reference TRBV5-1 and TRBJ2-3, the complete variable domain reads KAGVTQTPRYLIKTRGQQVTLSCSPISGHRSVSWYQQTPGQGLQFLFEYFSETQRNKGNFPGRFSGRQFSNSRSEMNVSTLELGDSALYLCASSFRTSGGTDTQYFGPGTRLTVL.

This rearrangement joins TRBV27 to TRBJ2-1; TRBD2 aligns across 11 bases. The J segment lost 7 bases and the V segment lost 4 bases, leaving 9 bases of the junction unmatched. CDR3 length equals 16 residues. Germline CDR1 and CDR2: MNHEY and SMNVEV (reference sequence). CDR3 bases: TGTGCCAGCAGTTCGACCGTAGCGGGAGGGCTGAATGAGCAGTTCTTC. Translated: CASSSTVAGGLNEQFF.

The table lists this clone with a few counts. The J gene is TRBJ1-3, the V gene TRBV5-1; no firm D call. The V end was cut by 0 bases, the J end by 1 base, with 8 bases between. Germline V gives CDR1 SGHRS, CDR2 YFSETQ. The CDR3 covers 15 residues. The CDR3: CASSLGAGSGNTIYF. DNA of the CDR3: TGCGCCAGCAGCTTGGGGGCTGGGTCTGGAAACACCATATATTTT.

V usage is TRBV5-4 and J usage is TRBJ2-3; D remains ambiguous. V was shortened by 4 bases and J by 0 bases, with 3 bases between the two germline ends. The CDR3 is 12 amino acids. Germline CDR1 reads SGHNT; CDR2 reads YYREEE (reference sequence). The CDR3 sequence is CASSPSTDTQYF. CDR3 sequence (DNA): TGTGCCAGCAGCCCGAGCACAGATACGCAGTATTTT.

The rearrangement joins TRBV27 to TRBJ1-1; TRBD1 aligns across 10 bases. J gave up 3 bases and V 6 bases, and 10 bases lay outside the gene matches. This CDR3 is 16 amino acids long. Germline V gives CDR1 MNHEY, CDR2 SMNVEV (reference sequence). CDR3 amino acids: CASSPRWDRGHTEAFF. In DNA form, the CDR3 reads TGTGCCAGCAGCCCACGCTGGGACAGGGGTCACACTGAAGCTTTCTTT.

The DNA of the CDR3 is TGCGCCAGCAGCACAGGGAGTAATTCACCCCTCCACTTT. Residues: CASSTGSNSPLHF. This sequence joins TRBV5-1 and TRBJ1-6; D perhaps matches TRBD1 (6 bases). The CDR3 is 13 amino acids. The V end was cut by 4 bases, the J end by 6 bases, with 8 bases between. Germline-derived CDR1 and CDR2 are SGHRS and YFSETQ.

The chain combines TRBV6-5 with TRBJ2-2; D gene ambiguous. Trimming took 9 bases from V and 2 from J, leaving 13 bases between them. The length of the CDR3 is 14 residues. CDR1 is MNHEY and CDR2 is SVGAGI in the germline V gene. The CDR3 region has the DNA TGTGCCAGTAGGAGCCAGATTAACACCGGGGAGCTGTTTTTT. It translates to CASRSQINTGELFF.

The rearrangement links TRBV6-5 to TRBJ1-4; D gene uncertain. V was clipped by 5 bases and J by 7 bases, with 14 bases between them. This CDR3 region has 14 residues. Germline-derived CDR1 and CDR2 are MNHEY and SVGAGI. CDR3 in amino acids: CASSKTPRGEKLFF. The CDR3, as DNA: TGTGCCAGCAGTAAGACTCCGCGGGGTGAAAAACTGTTTTTT.

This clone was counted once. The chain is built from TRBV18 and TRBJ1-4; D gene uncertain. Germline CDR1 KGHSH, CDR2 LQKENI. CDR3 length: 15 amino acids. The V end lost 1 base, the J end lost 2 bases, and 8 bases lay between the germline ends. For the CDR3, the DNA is TGTGCCAGCTCACCACGAAGCGGTACTAATGAAAAACTGTTTTTT. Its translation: CASSPRSGTNEKLFF. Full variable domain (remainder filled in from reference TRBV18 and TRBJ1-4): NAGVMQNPRHLVRRRGQEARLRCSPMKGHSHVYWYRQLPEEGLKFMVYLQKENIIDESGMPKERFSAEFPKEGPSILRIQQVVRGDSAAYFCASSPRSGTNEKLFFGSGTQLSVL.

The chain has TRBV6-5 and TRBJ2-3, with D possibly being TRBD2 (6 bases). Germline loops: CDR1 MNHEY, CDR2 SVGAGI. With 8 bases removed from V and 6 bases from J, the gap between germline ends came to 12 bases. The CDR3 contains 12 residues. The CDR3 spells CASSAREDTQYF. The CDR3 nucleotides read TGTGCCAGCTCCGCCCGGGAGGATACGCAGTATTTT.

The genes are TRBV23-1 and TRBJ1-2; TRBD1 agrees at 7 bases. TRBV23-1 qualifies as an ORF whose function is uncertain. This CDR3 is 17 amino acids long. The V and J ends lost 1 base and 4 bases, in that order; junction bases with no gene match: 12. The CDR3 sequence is CASSQCIRSGQPYGYTF. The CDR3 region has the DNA TGCGCCAGCAGTCAATGTATTCGGTCGGGACAGCCCTATGGCTACACCTTC.

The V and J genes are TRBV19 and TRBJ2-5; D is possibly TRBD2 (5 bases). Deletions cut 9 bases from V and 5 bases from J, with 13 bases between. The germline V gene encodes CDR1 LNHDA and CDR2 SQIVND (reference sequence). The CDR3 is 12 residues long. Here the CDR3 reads CASGRGMETQYF. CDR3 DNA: TGTGCCAGCGGACGGGGAATGGAGACCCAGTACTTC.

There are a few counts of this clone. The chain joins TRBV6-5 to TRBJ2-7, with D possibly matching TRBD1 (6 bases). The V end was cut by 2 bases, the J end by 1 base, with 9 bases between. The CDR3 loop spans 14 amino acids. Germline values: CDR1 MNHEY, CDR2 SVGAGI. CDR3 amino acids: CASSYGQGSYEQYF. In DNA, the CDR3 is TGTGCCAGCAGTTACGGCCAGGGGTCCTACGAGCAGTACTTC.

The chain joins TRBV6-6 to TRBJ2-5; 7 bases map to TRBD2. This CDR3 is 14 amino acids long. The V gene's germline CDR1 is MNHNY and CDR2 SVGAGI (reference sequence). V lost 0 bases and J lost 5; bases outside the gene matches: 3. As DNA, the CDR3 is TGTGCCAGCAGTTACTCGACGCGGGGGGAGACCCAGTACTTC. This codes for CASSYSTRGETQYF.

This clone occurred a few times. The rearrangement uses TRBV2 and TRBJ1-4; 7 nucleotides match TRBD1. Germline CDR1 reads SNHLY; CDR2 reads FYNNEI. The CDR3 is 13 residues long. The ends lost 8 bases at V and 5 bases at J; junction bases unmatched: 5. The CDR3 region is CASSQGLNEKLFF. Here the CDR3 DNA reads TGTGCCAGCTCACAGGGGCTAAATGAAAAACTGTTTTTT.

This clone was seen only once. CDR3 loop: CASSPGTGGSEKLFF. The CDR3 nucleotides read TGTGCCAGCAGCCCTGGGACAGGGGGCAGTGAAAAACTGTTTTTT. The gene calls are TRBV28 and TRBJ1-4, with 12 bases matching TRBD1. With 6 bases clipped from V and 7 bases from J, the junction kept 6 bases outside the gene matches. The germline V gene has CDR1 MDHEN and CDR2 SYDVKM. The CDR3 runs 15 residues.

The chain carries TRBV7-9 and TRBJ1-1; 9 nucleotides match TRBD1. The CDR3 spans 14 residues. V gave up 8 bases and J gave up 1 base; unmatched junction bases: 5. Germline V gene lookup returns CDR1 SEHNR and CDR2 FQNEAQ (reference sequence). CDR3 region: CASSRTGANTEAFF. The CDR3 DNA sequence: TGTGCCAGCTCCCGGACAGGGGCGAACACTGAAGCTTTCTTT.

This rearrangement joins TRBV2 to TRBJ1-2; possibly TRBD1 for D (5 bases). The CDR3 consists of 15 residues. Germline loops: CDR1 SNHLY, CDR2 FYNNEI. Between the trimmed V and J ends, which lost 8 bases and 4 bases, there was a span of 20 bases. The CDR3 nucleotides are TGTGCCAGCGGCGGCGGGCGGGGCCCTTCCTATGGCTACACCTTC. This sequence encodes CASGGGRGPSYGYTF. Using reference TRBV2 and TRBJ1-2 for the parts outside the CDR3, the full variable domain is EPEVTQTPSHQVTQMGQEVILRCVPISNHLYFYWYRQILGQKVEFLVSFYNNEISEKSEIFDDQFSVERPDGSNFTLKIRSTKLEDSAMYFCASGGGRGPSYGYTFGSGTRLTVV.

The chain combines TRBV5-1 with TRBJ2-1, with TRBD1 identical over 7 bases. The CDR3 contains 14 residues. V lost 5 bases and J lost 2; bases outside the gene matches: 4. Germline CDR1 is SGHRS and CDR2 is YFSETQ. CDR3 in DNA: TGCGCCAGCAGTCGACAGGGTCCCTACAATGAGCAGTTCTTC. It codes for CASSRQGPYNEQFF.

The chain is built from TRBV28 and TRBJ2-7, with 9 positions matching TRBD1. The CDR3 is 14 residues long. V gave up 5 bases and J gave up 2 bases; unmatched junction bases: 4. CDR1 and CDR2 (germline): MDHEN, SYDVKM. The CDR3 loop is CASSGTGPPYEQYF. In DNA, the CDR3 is TGTGCCAGCAGTGGGACAGGGCCTCCCTACGAGCAGTACTTC.

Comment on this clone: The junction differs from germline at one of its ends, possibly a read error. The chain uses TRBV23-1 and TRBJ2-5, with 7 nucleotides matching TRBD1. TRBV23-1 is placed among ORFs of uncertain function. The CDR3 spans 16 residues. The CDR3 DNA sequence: TGCGCCAGCAGTCAAACCGATGACAGGGCCCAACTCTTATGTAACTTC. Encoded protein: CASSQTDDRAQLLCNF.

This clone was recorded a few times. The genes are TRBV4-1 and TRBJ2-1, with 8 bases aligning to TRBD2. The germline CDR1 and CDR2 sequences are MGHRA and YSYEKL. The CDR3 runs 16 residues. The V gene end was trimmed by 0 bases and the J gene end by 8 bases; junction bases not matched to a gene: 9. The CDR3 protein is CASSQERREAGDEQFF. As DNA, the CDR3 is TGCGCCAGCAGCCAAGAGAGGCGGGAGGCCGGGGATGAGCAGTTCTTC.

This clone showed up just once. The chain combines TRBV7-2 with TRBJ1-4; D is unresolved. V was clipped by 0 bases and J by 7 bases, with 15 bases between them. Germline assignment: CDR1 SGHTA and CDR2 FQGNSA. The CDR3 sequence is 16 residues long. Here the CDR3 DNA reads TGTGCCAGCAGCTTAGCGAGGGTCAGGTTTGGTGAAAAACTGTTTTTT. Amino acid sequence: CASSLARVRFGEKLFF.

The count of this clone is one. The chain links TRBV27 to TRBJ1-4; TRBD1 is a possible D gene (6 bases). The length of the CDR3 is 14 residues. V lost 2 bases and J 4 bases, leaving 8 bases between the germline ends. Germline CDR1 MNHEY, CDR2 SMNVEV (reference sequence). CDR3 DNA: TGTGCCAGCAGTTTAGACAGGCATAATGAAAAACTGTTTTTT. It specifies CASSLDRHNEKLFF. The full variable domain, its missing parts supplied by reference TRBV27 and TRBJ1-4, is EAQVTQNPRYLITVTGKKLTVTCSQNMNHEYMSWYRQDPGLGLRQIYYSMNVEVTDKGDVPEGYKVSRKEKRNFPLILESPSPNQTSLYFCASSLDRHNEKLFFGSGTQLSVL.

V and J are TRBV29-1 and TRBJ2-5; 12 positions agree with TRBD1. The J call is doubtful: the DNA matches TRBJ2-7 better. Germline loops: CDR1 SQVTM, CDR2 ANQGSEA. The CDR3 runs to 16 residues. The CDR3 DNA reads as TGCAGCGTTATCGGGACAGGGGGCTTCAGCTCCTACGAGCAGTACTTC. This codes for CSVIGTGGFSSYEQYF.